This T cell receptor beta chain was documented in a study of blood T cell repertoires in COVID-19. On the study more broadly: Some COVID-19 samples were acute and others convalescent; all came from the United States, Italy and Spain. The analysed material was cDNA or gDNA that came from T cells, B-cell-depleted T cells, or PBMCs.

Authors' methods: Amplification from reference gene primers served as the basis for estimated nucleated cell counts. Profiled with immunoSEQ multiplex PCR; TCRdb holds only in-frame clones, not every one. Clone size and the V and J calls come from that table; the DNA yielded D and trimming. The data contain hundreds of thousands of clones, approximately 83% of them singletons. With 2 bases clipped from V and 0 bases from J, the junction kept 4 bases outside the gene matches. The CDR3 covers 19 residues. Germline loops: CDR1 MNHEY, CDR2 SVGEGT. This rearrangement joins TRBV6-2 or TRBV6-3 to TRBJ2-6; 13 bases agree with TRBD2. The sample was peripheral blood. This sequence was found in a woman in her 40s with active or convalescent COVID-19. Written as DNA, the CDR3 is TGTGCCAGCAGTTACACTAGCGGGGGGGGAGTCTCTGGGGCCAACGTCCTGACTTTC. Translating it yields CASSYTSGGGVSGANVLTF.